One T cell receptor (beta chain) is described in this entry. This entry belongs to a study of T cell responses to AZD1222 COVID-19 vaccine. Using immunoSEQ multiplex PCR, the repertoire was profiled, and TCRdb retains in-frame clones only, with some absent. Altogether some 130,000 clones are present, over 90% being singletons, with the ten largest covering 5.1%. The TCR comes from an adult in good health. Sequencing was performed on peripheral blood, taken on day 0 of AZD1222 vaccination.

DNA of the CDR3: TGTGCCAGCAGCCACTGGGCGGTCGGTCAGCCCCAGCATTTT. Its protein product is CASSHWAVGQPQHF. V and J are TRBV3-1 (or the pseudogene TRBV3-2) and TRBJ1-5, with D uncertain. With 3 bases removed from V and 6 bases from J, the gap between germline ends came to 12 bases. The germline V gene encodes CDR1 LGHDT and CDR2 YNNKEL (reference sequence). The CDR3 extends over 14 amino acids.